These 15 T cell receptor beta chains were sequenced from one sample in a study of cytomegalovirus exposure and HLA in healthy donors. The PCR made use of 60 Vbeta and 13 Jbeta primers. Profiled with immunoSEQ multiplex PCR; TCRdb holds only in-frame clones, not every one. The sample records under 200,000 clones, approximately 85% being singletons. Sequencing was carried out using PBMCs. The receptor source for this set is a woman in her forties or fifties in good health and CMV-seronegative.

This clone was observed a single time. The chain recombines TRBV28 with TRBJ1-3; no reliable D call. CDR1 and CDR2 (germline): MDHEN, SYDVKM. The CDR3 is 15 amino acids. Trimming removed 2 bases at V and 4 bases at J, with 12 bases between. The CDR3 DNA sequence: TGTGCCAGCAGTTTAGGGAGCGCTAGGGGAAACACCATATATTTT. Translating gives CASSLGSARGNTIYF.

The chain employs TRBV7-2 and TRBJ2-2; 9 positions match TRBD1. After removal of 0 bases from V and 4 bases from J, the junction contained 0 bases not matched to a gene. CDR3 length: 15 residues. The germline V gene encodes CDR1 SGHTA and CDR2 FQGNSA. CDR3 amino acids: CASSLATGGTGELFF. The CDR3 DNA reads as TGTGCCAGCAGCTTAGCGACAGGGGGCACCGGGGAGCTGTTTTTT.

The chain recombines TRBV28 with TRBJ2-2; D gene unclear. Per germline, CDR1 MDHEN and CDR2 SYDVKM. The CDR3 covers 14 residues. V lost 3 bases and J 0 bases, leaving 5 bases between the germline ends. As DNA, the CDR3 is TGTGCCAGCAGTTTTCCCGCGAACACCGGGGAGCTGTTTTTT. Amino acid sequence: CASSFPANTGELFF.

This chain links TRBV6-1 with TRBJ2-7; possible D gene TRBD1, 5 bases. The CDR3 is made up of 13 amino acids. Trimming cost V 10 bases and J 3 bases, with 16 bases left between them. Germline CDR1 is MNHNS and CDR2 is SASEGT. The CDR3 loop is CAIQDDTFYEQYF. CDR3 DNA: TGTGCCATACAGGACGACACCTTCTACGAGCAGTACTTC.

This clone came up once. The chain carries TRBV6-4 and TRBJ2-4; 7 bases match TRBD2. The CDR3 loop spans 16 amino acids. The V gene's germline CDR1 is MRHNA and CDR2 SNTAGT. The J segment lost 0 bases and the V segment lost 0 bases, leaving 2 bases of the junction unmatched. In DNA form, the CDR3 reads TGTGCCAGCAGTGACTCGGCGGGAGTAGCCAAAAACATTCAGTACTTC. Protein sequence: CASSDSAGVAKNIQYF.

The J gene is TRBJ2-7, the V gene TRBV5-1; D call uncertain. This CDR3 is 11 amino acids long. The V gene's germline CDR1 is SGHRS and CDR2 YFSETQ. V gave up 2 bases and J gave up 5 bases, with 5 bases separating them. This CDR3 is CASSFGHEQYF. In DNA, the CDR3 is TGCGCCAGCAGCTTTGGCCACGAGCAGTACTTC.

The J gene is TRBJ1-1, the V gene TRBV28; D remains unclear. This CDR3 spans 16 amino acids. CDR1 and CDR2 (germline): MDHEN, SYDVKM. V was trimmed by 2 bases and J by 5 bases, leaving 18 bases between them. The CDR3 bases are TGTGCCAGCAGTTTAAGTGGTCCCGGGGTAGGGACTGAAGCTTTCTTT. Protein sequence: CASSLSGPGVGTEAFF. Together with reference TRBV28 and TRBJ1-1, the CDR3 gives the full variable domain: DVKVTQSSRYLVKRTGEKVFLECVQDMDHENMFWYRQDPGLGLRLIYFSYDVKMKEKGDIPEGYSVSREKKERFSLILESASTNQTSMYLCASSLSGPGVGTEAFFGQGTRLTVV.

This chain links TRBV7-2 with TRBJ2-7; 8 bases line up with TRBD2. The CDR3 sequence is 16 residues long. Looked up from germline, CDR1 is SGHTA and CDR2 is FQGNSA. V trimming: 5 bases; J trimming: 3 bases; junction bases outside the gene matches: 12. The CDR3 coding sequence is TGTGCCAGCAGCCGACCGGGAGGGGGGAGCAACTACGAGCAGTACTTC. Encoded protein: CASSRPGGGSNYEQYF.

This clone was recorded once. The rearrangement links TRBV9 to TRBJ1-4, with a possible D match to TRBD1 (5 bases). This CDR3 has 15 amino acids. Trimming stripped 3 bases from V and 3 bases from J, with 12 bases between. Germline values: CDR1 SGDLS, CDR2 YYNGEE. CDR3 coding DNA: TGTGCCAGCAGCGAGACCAGGGCCTCTAATGAAAAACTGTTTTTT. This gives the protein CASSETRASNEKLFF.

V usage is TRBV27 and J usage is TRBJ1-1; D remains unclear. V gave up 2 bases and J gave up 1 base, with 5 bases separating them. From germline, CDR1 is MNHEY and CDR2 SMNVEV (reference sequence). The CDR3 has 13 amino acids. The CDR3 reads CASSLAGNTEAFF. CDR3 DNA sequence: TGTGCCAGCAGTTTAGCGGGGAACACTGAAGCTTTCTTT.

This clone was counted only a few times. The chain has TRBV27 and TRBJ2-3, with TRBD2 matching over 7 bases. Germline V gives CDR1 MNHEY, CDR2 SMNVEV (reference sequence). The CDR3 consists of 17 residues. Unmatched junction bases numbered 13, after V lost 5 bases and J lost 2 bases. CDR3 in DNA: TGTGCCAGCAGTCCCCTTAGGGCTAGCGGCTTCACAGATACGCAGTATTTT. As protein: CASSPLRASGFTDTQYF.

This chain uses TRBV5-8 with TRBJ1-1, with unresolved D. The CDR3 spans 14 residues. The germline CDR1 and CDR2 sequences are SGHTS and YDEGEE. Trimming removed 4 bases at V and 0 bases at J, with 10 bases between. Here the CDR3 DNA reads TGTGCCAGCAGCCCCGGGCGGGTGAACACTGAAGCTTTCTTT. This sequence encodes CASSPGRVNTEAFF.

This clone showed up just once. V and J are TRBV27 and TRBJ2-1; 9 bases are shared with TRBD1. The CDR3 covers 15 residues. Germline loops: CDR1 MNHEY, CDR2 SMNVEV (reference sequence). V was clipped by 1 base and J by 7 bases; unmatched bases: 5. CDR3 protein: CASSLLGTGMNEQFF. CDR3 DNA sequence: TGTGCCAGCAGTTTATTGGGGACAGGGATGAATGAGCAGTTCTTC.

The chain combines TRBV6-5 with TRBJ2-6; tentative D call: TRBD2 (5 bases). V was pared by 2 bases and J by 1 base, with 9 bases between. Looked up from germline, CDR1 is MNHEY and CDR2 is SVGAGI. The CDR3 totals 16 residues. The CDR3 DNA reads TGTGCCAGCAGTTACGAGAGGGTATCTGGGGCCAACGTCCTGACTTTC. Translation gives CASSYERVSGANVLTF.

This chain uses TRBV28 with TRBJ1-1; maybe TRBD1 (5 bases). The CDR3 has 14 amino acids. The germline gives CDR1 MDHEN, CDR2 SYDVKM. Trimming took off 6 bases at V and 7 bases at J, with 18 bases between the two ends. CDR3 sequence reads: CASRADTRTSEAFF. As DNA, the CDR3 is TGTGCCAGCAGGGCGGACACACGAACAAGTGAAGCTTTCTTT.